This T cell receptor (beta chain) was captured by sequencing in a study of Ad26.COV2.S vaccination and SARS-CoV-2 variants. Study overall: Intramuscular Ad26.COV2.S doses were given once or twice, 56 days apart.

Study findings and constraints: Spike-specific responses of CD8+ and CD4+ T cells were reported to display substantial breadth after vaccination. Similar non-spike TCR breadth was seen in vaccine and placebo recipients.

The data were produced by immunoSEQ multiplex PCR, yet TCRdb's version contains in-frame clones alone and is incomplete. The sample yields around 450,000 clones, less than 95% seen once. Comments on this clone: Its antigen is currently unknown.

The CDR3 covers 16 residues. V lost 6 bases and J 0 bases, leaving 14 bases between the germline ends. CDR1 and CDR2 (germline): MDHEN, SYDVKM. Treatment given: some 20 received Ad26.COV2.S at low or high dose, single or two shots; five or six received placebo; per-sample allocation not given. Specimens were obtained on day 63 following the first vaccine or placebo injection. An 18-55-year-old adult in Boston served as donor. The source was peripheral blood, collected in a trial of Ad26.COV2.S vaccine versus placebo. The V call is TRBV28, the J call TRBJ1-4, with D possibly being TRBD1 (6 bases). The source is a person between 18 and 65 years old who received the Ad26.COV2.S COVID-19 vaccine or a placebo. This CDR3 reads CASSSGGPATNEKLFF. Written as DNA, the CDR3 is TGTGCCAGCAGCTCCGGGGGGCCAGCAACTAATGAAAAACTGTTTTTT.